This T cell receptor beta chain was sequenced during a study of blood T cell repertoires in COVID-19. Study-wide background: The United States, Italy and Spain provided the acute and convalescent COVID-19 samples. T cells, B-cell-depleted T cells, or PBMCs supplied cDNA or gDNA.

Germline V lookup: CDR1 SGHRS, CDR2 YFSETQ. The CDR3 is 15 amino acids. V was pared by 4 bases and J by 2 bases, with 7 bases of the junction left unmatched. Per the study methods: Reference gene primer amplification yielded estimated nucleated cell counts. Method: immunoSEQ multiplex PCR; TCRdb's copy keeps in-frame clones and lacks some. V and J calls and clone size follow that table, whereas D and trimming were derived from the DNA. The sample has fewer than 75,000 clones, roughly nine tenths seen once. The material sequenced was peripheral blood. V gene TRBV5-1 combines with J gene TRBJ2-3; 7 nucleotides align to TRBD2. The sequence was collected from a man between 50 and 59 years old with active COVID-19. In nucleotides, the CDR3 is TGCGCCAGCAGCCGGGGGGACTCGAACACAGATACGCAGTATTTT. Translating gives CASSRGDSNTDTQYF.